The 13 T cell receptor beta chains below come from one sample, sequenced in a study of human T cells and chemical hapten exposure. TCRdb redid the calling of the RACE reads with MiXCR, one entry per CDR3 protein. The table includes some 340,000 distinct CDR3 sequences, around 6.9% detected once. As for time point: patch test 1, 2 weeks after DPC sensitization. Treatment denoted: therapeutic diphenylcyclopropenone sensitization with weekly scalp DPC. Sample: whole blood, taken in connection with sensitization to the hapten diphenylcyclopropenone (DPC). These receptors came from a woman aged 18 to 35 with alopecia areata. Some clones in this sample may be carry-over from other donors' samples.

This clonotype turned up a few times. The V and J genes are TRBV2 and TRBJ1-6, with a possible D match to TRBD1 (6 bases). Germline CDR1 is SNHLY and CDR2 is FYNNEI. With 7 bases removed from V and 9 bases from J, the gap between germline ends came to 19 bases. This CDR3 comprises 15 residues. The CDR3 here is CASTEVSGVGSPLHF. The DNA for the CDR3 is TGTGCCAGCACTGAGGTTTCAGGGGTTGGTTCACCCCTCCACTTT.

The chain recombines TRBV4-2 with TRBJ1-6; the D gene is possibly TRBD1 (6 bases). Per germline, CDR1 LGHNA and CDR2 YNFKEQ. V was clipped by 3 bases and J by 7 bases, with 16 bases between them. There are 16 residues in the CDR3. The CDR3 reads CASSHDVTGRNSPLHF. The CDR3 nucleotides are TGTGCCAGCAGCCATGATGTAACAGGGAGAAATTCACCCCTCCACTTT.

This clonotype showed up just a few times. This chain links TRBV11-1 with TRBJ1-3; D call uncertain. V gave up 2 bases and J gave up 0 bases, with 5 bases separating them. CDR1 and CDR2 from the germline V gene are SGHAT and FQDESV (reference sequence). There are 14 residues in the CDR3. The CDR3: CASSLTISGNTIYF. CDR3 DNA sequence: TGTGCCAGCAGCTTAACGATCTCTGGAAACACCATATATTTT.

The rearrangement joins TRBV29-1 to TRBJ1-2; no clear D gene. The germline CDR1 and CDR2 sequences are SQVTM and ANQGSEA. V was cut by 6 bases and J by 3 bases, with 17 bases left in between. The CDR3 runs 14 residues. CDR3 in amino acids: CSVTPVALHYGYTF. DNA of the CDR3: TGCAGCGTGACCCCCGTGGCACTCCACTATGGCTACACCTTC.

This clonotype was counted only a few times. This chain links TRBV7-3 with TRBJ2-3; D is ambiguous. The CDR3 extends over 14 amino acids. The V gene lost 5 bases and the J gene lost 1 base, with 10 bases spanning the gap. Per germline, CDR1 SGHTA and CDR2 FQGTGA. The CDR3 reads CASSPIRGTDTQYF. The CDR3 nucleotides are TGTGCCAGCAGCCCCATTCGGGGCACAGATACGCAGTATTTT.

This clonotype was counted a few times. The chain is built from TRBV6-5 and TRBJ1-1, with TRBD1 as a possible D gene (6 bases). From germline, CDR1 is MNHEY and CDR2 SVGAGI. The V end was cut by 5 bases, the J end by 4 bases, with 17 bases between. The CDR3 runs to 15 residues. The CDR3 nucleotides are TGTGCCAGCAGTCCAGTCCTCGCGGGGGCCACTGAAGCTTTCTTT. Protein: CASSPVLAGATEAFF.

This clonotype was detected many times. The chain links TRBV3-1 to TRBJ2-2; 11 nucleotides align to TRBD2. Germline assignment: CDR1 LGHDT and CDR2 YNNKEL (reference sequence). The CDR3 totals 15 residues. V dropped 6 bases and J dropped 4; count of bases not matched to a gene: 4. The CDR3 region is CASSLLAGVTGELFF. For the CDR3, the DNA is TGTGCCAGCAGTCTACTAGCGGGGGTCACCGGGGAGCTGTTTTTT.

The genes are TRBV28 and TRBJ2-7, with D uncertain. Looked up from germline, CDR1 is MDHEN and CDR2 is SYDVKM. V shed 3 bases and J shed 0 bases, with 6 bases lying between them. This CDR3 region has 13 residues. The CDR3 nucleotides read TGTGCCAGCAGTTTTAGGAACTCCTACGAGCAGTACTTC. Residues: CASSFRNSYEQYF.

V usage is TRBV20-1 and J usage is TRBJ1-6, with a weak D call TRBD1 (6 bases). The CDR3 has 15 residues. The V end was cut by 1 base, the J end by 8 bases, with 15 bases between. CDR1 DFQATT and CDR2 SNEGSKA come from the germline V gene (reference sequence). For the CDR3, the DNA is TGCAGTGCTAGAGGCCTCAGGGGAGCCGATTCACCCCTCCACTTT. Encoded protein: CSARGLRGADSPLHF.

Written as DNA, the CDR3 is TGCGCCAGCAGCTTCACAGGGGGCATGACCTACGAGCAGTACTTC. Amino acid sequence: CASSFTGGMTYEQYF. This sequence joins TRBV5-1 and TRBJ2-7; 9 bases map to TRBD1. In germline, CDR1 is SGHRS, CDR2 YFSETQ. The J segment lost 2 bases and the V segment lost 2 bases, leaving 5 bases of the junction unmatched. The CDR3 runs to 15 residues. The variable domain in full, with the rest retrieved from reference TRBV5-1 and TRBJ2-7, is KAGVTQTPRYLIKTRGQQVTLSCSPISGHRSVSWYQQTPGQGLQFLFEYFSETQRNKGNFPGRFSGRQFSNSRSEMNVSTLELGDSALYLCASSFTGGMTYEQYFGPGTRLTVT.

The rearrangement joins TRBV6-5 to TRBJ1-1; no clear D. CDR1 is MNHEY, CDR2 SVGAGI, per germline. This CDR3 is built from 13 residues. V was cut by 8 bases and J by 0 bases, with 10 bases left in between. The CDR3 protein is CASLDSLNTEAFF. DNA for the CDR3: TGTGCCAGCCTAGACTCTTTGAACACTGAAGCTTTCTTT.

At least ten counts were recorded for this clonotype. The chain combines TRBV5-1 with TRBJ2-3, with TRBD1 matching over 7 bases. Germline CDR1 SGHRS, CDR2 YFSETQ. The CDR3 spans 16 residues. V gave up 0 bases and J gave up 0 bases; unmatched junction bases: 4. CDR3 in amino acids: CASSLAGTASTDTQYF. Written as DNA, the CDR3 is TGCGCCAGCAGCTTGGCCGGGACAGCCAGCACAGATACGCAGTATTTT.

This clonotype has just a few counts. Here the CDR3 reads CASSVGGGATQYF. Written as DNA, the CDR3 is TGTGCCAGCAGCGTAGGAGGGGGGGCCACCCAGTACTTC. This chain links TRBV9 with TRBJ2-5; D might be TRBD2 (7 bases). Looked up from germline, CDR1 is SGDLS and CDR2 is YYNGEE. Trimming shortened V by 0 bases and J by 8 bases, and 11 bases separated the two germline ends. CDR3 length equals 13 residues.